Shown below are 20 T cell receptor beta chains from a single sample sequenced in a study of CD8+ T cells in alopecia areata. The treatment is: oral pan-JAK inhibitor, 5-10 mg twice daily. RNA was isolated and reverse transcribed to cDNA, the sequencing template. Sequencing was performed with immunoSEQ multiplex PCR; in TCRdb, only in-frame clones are kept and a portion is missing. This sample has hundreds of thousands of clones, with more than 55% found just once. This specimen consisted of CD4+ T cells sorted from blood, obtained around week 46, from a patient treated with tofacitinib. Receptors originate from a human donor with alopecia areata.

In nucleotides, the CDR3 is TGTGCCAGCAGCCCCCTTTGGGGAGCCCGGGAGACCCAGTACTTC. As protein: CASSPLWGARETQYF. The rearrangement joins TRBV9 to TRBJ2-5; D may be TRBD2 (5 bases). Between the trimmed V and J ends, which lost 4 bases and 5 bases, there was a span of 18 bases. This CDR3 is built from 15 residues. The germline gives CDR1 SGDLS, CDR2 YYNGEE.

This clone was counted only a few times. The chain recombines TRBV29-1 with TRBJ1-1; the D is unclear. V was pared by 6 bases and J by 7 bases, with 21 bases between. Germline-derived CDR1 and CDR2 are SQVTM and ANQGSEA. This CDR3 region has 14 residues. The CDR3 DNA is TGCAGCGTGGGCCTTGGGGATCCCGTGAGTGAAGCTTTCTTT. Its translation: CSVGLGDPVSEAFF. The variable domain in full, completed from reference TRBV29-1 and TRBJ1-1, reads SAVISQKPSRDICQRGTSLTIQCQVDSQVTMMFWYRQQPGQSLTLIATANQGSEATYESGFVIDKFPISRPNLTFSTLTVSNMSPEDSSIYLCSVGLGDPVSEAFFGQGTRLTVV.

The chain uses TRBV7-2 and TRBJ2-2, with D uncertain. Germline assignment: CDR1 SGHTA and CDR2 FQGNSA. V was cut by 5 bases and J by 2 bases, with 15 bases left in between. The CDR3 is made up of 16 amino acids. CDR3 coding DNA: TGTGCCAGCAGCGGCTTTGGTGGCCCCAACACCGGGGAGCTGTTTTTT. Its translation: CASSGFGGPNTGELFF.

The V gene is TRBV14, the J gene TRBJ2-7; D unresolved. Germline V gene lookup returns CDR1 SGHDN and CDR2 FVKESK. V was trimmed by 0 bases and J by 6 bases, leaving 12 bases between them. This CDR3 region has 14 residues. The CDR3 coding sequence is TGTGCCAGCAGCCAAGATCTCGGGCAGACCGAGCAGTACTTC. Protein sequence: CASSQDLGQTEQYF.

This chain uses TRBV19 with TRBJ2-3, with D tentatively TRBD2 (6 bases). Germline CDR1 LNHDA, CDR2 SQIVND (reference sequence). The V gene lost 3 bases and the J gene lost 1 base, with 14 bases spanning the gap. The CDR3 length is 16 residues. The CDR3, as DNA: TGTGCCAGTAGTATTAACATCCAGCGGGGCACAGATACGCAGTATTTT. This encodes CASSINIQRGTDTQYF.

V gene TRBV29-1 combines with J gene TRBJ1-1, with TRBD1 as a possible D gene (6 bases). This CDR3 is built from 13 residues. Per the germline V gene, CDR1 is SQVTM and CDR2 is ANQGSEA. Trimming removed 7 bases at V and 4 bases at J, with 16 bases between. CDR3 amino acids: CSATRGFGTEAFF. In DNA, the CDR3 is TGCAGCGCCACCAGGGGTTTCGGCACTGAAGCTTTCTTT.

The sample holds many counts of this clone. The sample has other DNA sequences that encode this CDR3 too. The J gene is TRBJ1-1, the V gene TRBV10-3; 7 nucleotides agree with TRBD1. CDR1 is ENHRY and CDR2 is SYGVKD in the germline V gene. V trimming: 0 bases; J trimming: 0 bases; junction bases outside the gene matches: 4. CDR3 length: 16 amino acids. Here the CDR3 reads CAISESAGQLNTEAFF. The CDR3 coding sequence is TGTGCCATCAGTGAGTCGGCGGGACAGCTGAACACTGAAGCTTTCTTT.

The chain has TRBV29-1 and TRBJ1-4, with TRBD1 identical over 7 bases. CDR3 length: 13 residues. V lost 6 bases to trimming and J lost 5 bases; unmatched junction nucleotides: 6. Per germline, CDR1 SQVTM and CDR2 ANQGSEA. CDR3 in DNA: TGCAGCGTCAGGGGGTTAACAAATGAAAAACTGTTTTTT. Its translation: CSVRGLTNEKLFF.

This chain uses TRBV29-1 with TRBJ2-5; D is undetermined. With 7 bases removed from V and 1 base from J, the gap between germline ends came to 7 bases. CDR1 and CDR2 (germline): SQVTM, ANQGSEA. The CDR3 has 11 amino acids. The CDR3 spells CSDLSQETQYF. The DNA for the CDR3 is TGCAGCGACCTCAGCCAAGAGACCCAGTACTTC.

This clone was found a few times. The CDR3 nucleotides are TGCGCCAGCAGCCACGGACTAGCGGGGGGCGTAGCCAAAAACATTCAGTACTTC. This translates into CASSHGLAGGVAKNIQYF. V is TRBV4-3 and J is TRBJ2-4, with 14 bases aligning to TRBD2. CDR1 is LGHNA and CDR2 is YSLEER in the germline V gene. CDR3 length equals 18 residues. V dropped 3 bases and J dropped 0; count of bases not matched to a gene: 4.

This clone was counted between two and nine times. This sequence joins TRBV2 and TRBJ2-1; TRBD2 might be the D (5 bases). V lost 0 bases to trimming and J lost 13 bases, with 16 bases between them. CDR3 length: 14 residues. The germline gives CDR1 SNHLY, CDR2 FYNNEI. CDR3 bases: TGTGCCAGCAGTGAAGCGCTTCTTGGGAGTAGACAGTTCTTC. It is translated as CASSEALLGSRQFF.

Notes on this clone: Other nucleotide sequences in the sample specify the same CDR3. This chain links TRBV29-1 with TRBJ2-7; 7 nucleotides line up with TRBD1. The CDR3 totals 11 residues. V gave up 3 bases and J gave up 4 bases; unmatched junction bases: 0. The germline gives CDR1 SQVTM, CDR2 ANQGSEA. The CDR3 spells CSVETGYEQYF. In DNA form, the CDR3 reads TGCAGCGTTGAGACAGGGTACGAGCAGTACTTC.

The chain is built from TRBV7-2 and TRBJ2-5; 7 positions agree with TRBD1. The CDR3 runs 14 residues. V trimming: 0 bases; J trimming: 5 bases; junction bases outside the gene matches: 3. Germline V gene lookup returns CDR1 SGHTA and CDR2 FQGNSA. The CDR3 sequence is CASSLAATGETQYF. Written as DNA, the CDR3 is TGTGCCAGCAGCTTAGCGGCGACAGGGGAGACCCAGTACTTC.

This clone appeared a few times. The chain links TRBV11-3 to TRBJ2-3; 7 bases line up with TRBD1. V lost 4 bases and J lost 0; bases outside the gene matches: 4. The CDR3 covers 15 residues. Germline CDR1 SGHNT, CDR2 YENEEA. The CDR3 coding sequence is TGTGCCAGCAGCTCAGGACAGGCGAGCACAGATACGCAGTATTTT. This translates into CASSSGQASTDTQYF.

J is TRBJ1-5 and V is TRBV7-2, with D possibly TRBD1 on 5 matching bases. The V end was cut by 5 bases, the J end by 1 base, with 9 bases between. Germline CDR1 and CDR2: SGHTA and FQGNSA. CDR3 length: 14 residues. The DNA for the CDR3 is TGTGCCAGCAGCCCGGGACGGAGCAATCAGCCCCAGCATTTT. Its translation: CASSPGRSNQPQHF.

In this sample, this clone turned up once. The CDR3 sequence: CAWSVRLAGGDTQYF. As DNA, the CDR3 is TGTGCCTGGAGTGTACGGCTAGCGGGGGGAGATACGCAGTATTTT. The rearrangement uses TRBV30 and TRBJ2-3, with TRBD2 matching over 11 bases. The CDR3 consists of 15 residues. Germline CDR1 GTSNPN, CDR2 SVGIG (reference sequence). After removal of 0 bases from V and 5 bases from J, the junction contained 4 bases not matched to a gene.

This clone showed up many times. The chain combines TRBV6-5 with TRBJ2-3; D might be TRBD2 (7 bases). The CDR3 runs to 16 residues. V lost 2 bases and J lost 2, with 14 bases in between. The germline V gene has CDR1 MNHEY and CDR2 SVGAGI. CDR3 DNA sequence: TGTGCCAGCAGTTACGGAGGGGGACTACTCACAGATACGCAGTATTTT. This codes for CASSYGGGLLTDTQYF.

The chain employs TRBV30 and TRBJ2-2; 7 nucleotides align to TRBD1. Unmatched junction bases numbered 3, after V lost 2 bases and J lost 0 bases. In germline, CDR1 is GTSNPN, CDR2 SVGIG (reference sequence). This CDR3 is 15 amino acids long. CDR3 bases: TGTGCCTGGAGTAATCAGGGGGCGAACACCGGGGAGCTGTTTTTT. Protein: CAWSNQGANTGELFF.

The V gene is TRBV13, the J gene TRBJ2-1; 9 bases line up with TRBD1. CDR1 is PRHDT and CDR2 is FYEKMQ in the germline V gene (reference sequence). This CDR3 comprises 15 residues. J gave up 4 bases and V 5 bases, and 6 bases lay outside the gene matches. CDR3 bases: TGTGCCAGCAGCGCCAGGACAGGGGTATACAATGAGCAGTTCTTC. This translates into CASSARTGVYNEQFF.

The gene calls are TRBV7-2 and TRBJ2-7; no definite D call. CDR1 is SGHTA and CDR2 is FQGNSA in the germline V gene. The V gene lost 5 bases and the J gene lost 0 bases, with 8 bases spanning the gap. The CDR3 extends over 13 amino acids. The CDR3, as DNA: TGTGCCAGCAGCCCAGACTCCTCCTACGAGCAGTACTTC. Protein product: CASSPDSSYEQYF.